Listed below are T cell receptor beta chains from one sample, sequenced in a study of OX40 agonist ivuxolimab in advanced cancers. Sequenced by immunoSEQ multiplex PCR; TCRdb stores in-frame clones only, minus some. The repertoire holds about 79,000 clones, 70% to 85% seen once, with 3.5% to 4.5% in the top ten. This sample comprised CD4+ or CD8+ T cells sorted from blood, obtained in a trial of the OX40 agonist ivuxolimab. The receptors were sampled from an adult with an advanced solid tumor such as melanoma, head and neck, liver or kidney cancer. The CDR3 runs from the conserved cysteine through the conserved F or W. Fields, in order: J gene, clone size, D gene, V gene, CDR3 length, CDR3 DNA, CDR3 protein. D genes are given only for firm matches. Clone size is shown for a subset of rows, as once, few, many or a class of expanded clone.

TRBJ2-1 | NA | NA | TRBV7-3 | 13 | TGTGCCAGCAGCTTAAACGGCTACAATGAGCAGTTCTTC | CASSLNGYNEQFF
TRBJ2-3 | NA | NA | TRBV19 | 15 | TGTGCCAGTAGTACCCGGACCGGTGGTACAGATACGCAGTATTTT | CASSTRTGGTDTQYF
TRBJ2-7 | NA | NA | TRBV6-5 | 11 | TGTGCCAGCAGTTACTCGGGCGAGCAGTACTTC | CASSYSGEQYF
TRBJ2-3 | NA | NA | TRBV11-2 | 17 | TGTGCCAGCAGCTTAGTGCCAGGGAGATATACCACAGATACGCAGTATTTT | CASSLVPGRYTTDTQYF
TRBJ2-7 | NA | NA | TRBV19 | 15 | TGTGCCAGTAGTATTAGAGCAGAGCAAACCTACGAGCAGTACTTC | CASSIRAEQTYEQYF
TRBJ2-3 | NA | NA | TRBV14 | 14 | TGTGCCAGCAGCCAAGATTGGGTGGGGGATACGCAGTATTTT | CASSQDWVGDTQYF
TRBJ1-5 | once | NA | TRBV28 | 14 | TGTGCCAGCAGGGCCTTCTCCCTGGGTCAGCCCCAGCATTTT | CASRAFSLGQPQHF
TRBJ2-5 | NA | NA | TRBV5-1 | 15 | TGCGCCAGCAGCTTGGCCCCCATGGGGGAAGAGACCCAGTACTTC | CASSLAPMGEETQYF
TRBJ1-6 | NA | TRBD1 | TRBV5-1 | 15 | TGCGCCAGCAGCTTGGGACAGGGGAAGAATTCACCCCTCCACTTT | CASSLGQGKNSPLHF
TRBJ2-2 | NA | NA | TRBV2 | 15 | TGTGCCAGCGACTTTCCGGCAGGGCGAACCGGGGAGCTGTTTTTT | CASDFPAGRTGELFF